These 9 T cell receptor beta chains share one sample of origin, sequenced in a study of CD8 T cells in Susac syndrome. The RNA input was roughly 0.5 to 1 ug, and it was reverse transcribed with random hexamers. TCRdb ran MiXCR on the immunoSEQ multiplex PCR reads and lists one entry per CDR3 protein. The table includes some 210,000 distinct CDR3 sequences, around 93% detected once. The sequencing input was CD4+ T cells from PBMCs. All receptors come from a human donor with Susac syndrome.

The chain carries TRBV12-3 or TRBV12-4 and TRBJ1-6; the D gene is possibly TRBD1 (6 bases). With 5 bases removed from V and 10 bases from J, the gap between germline ends came to 12 bases. The CDR3 loop spans 13 amino acids. CDR3 sequence reads: CASSPPGASPLHF. The CDR3 DNA is TGTGCCAGCAGTCCTCCGGGGGCCTCACCCCTCCACTTT.

This clonotype was detected once. The chain is built from TRBV5-1 and TRBJ2-1; D is unresolved. Germline-derived CDR1 and CDR2 are SGHRS and YFSETQ. The germline V and J ends were trimmed by 0 bases and 5 bases, with 6 bases remaining between them. This CDR3 is 13 amino acids long. CDR3 DNA sequence: TGCGCCAGCAGCTTGGGGTCCGACAATGAGCAGTTCTTC. As protein: CASSLGSDNEQFF.

The count of this clonotype is one. The chain links TRBV3-1 to TRBJ2-2; D gene unclear. V was clipped by 7 bases and J by 8 bases, with 14 bases between them. There are 13 residues in the CDR3. CDR1 is LGHDT and CDR2 is YNNKEL in the germline V gene (reference sequence). CDR3 sequence: CASNIKRSGELFF. The CDR3 DNA follows: TGTGCCAGCAACATTAAACGTTCTGGGGAGCTGTTTTTT.

V usage is TRBV9 and J usage is TRBJ2-1; no clear D gene. Germline V lookup: CDR1 SGDLS, CDR2 YYNGEE. The ends were cut back, 0 bases at V and 8 bases at J, with 9 bases in the middle. The CDR3 is made up of 13 amino acids. CDR3 bases: TGTGCCAGCAGCGTAGGGGTCGGACATGAGCAGTTCTTC. Residues: CASSVGVGHEQFF.

This clonotype was recorded a few times. The gene calls are TRBV2 and TRBJ2-7, with D perhaps TRBD1 (7 bases). Trimming removed 5 bases from V and 4 bases from J, with 15 bases in between. CDR3 length: 14 amino acids. From germline, CDR1 is SNHLY and CDR2 FYNNEI. CDR3 sequence reads: CASSSAGGGYEQYF. CDR3 bases: TGTGCCAGCAGTTCAGCAGGGGGAGGTTACGAGCAGTACTTC.

This clonotype was found once. This rearrangement joins TRBV18 to TRBJ1-2, with 8 bases identical to TRBD1. CDR3 size: 13 residues. V was pared by 2 bases and J by 7 bases, with 3 bases of the junction left unmatched. The germline V gene encodes CDR1 KGHSH and CDR2 LQKENI. This CDR3 reads CASSPGQGAGYTF. The CDR3 DNA sequence: TGTGCCAGCTCACCAGGGCAGGGGGCTGGCTACACCTTC.

The chain couples TRBV20-1 to TRBJ2-5, with a weak D call TRBD2 (6 bases). V lost 3 bases to trimming and J lost 5 bases, with 16 bases between them. Germline values: CDR1 DFQATT, CDR2 SNEGSKA (reference sequence). The CDR3 runs to 14 residues. The CDR3 region has the DNA TGCAGTGCTAGTCGCGGGGCGTCCCAGGAGACCCAGTACTTC. It is translated as CSASRGASQETQYF.

The rearrangement links TRBV6-5 to TRBJ2-1; 9 bases are a match to TRBD2. The CDR3 runs 14 residues. Looked up from germline, CDR1 is MNHEY and CDR2 is SVGAGI. V dropped 3 bases and J dropped 14; count of bases not matched to a gene: 11. The DNA of the CDR3 is TGTGCCAGCAGTTATTTGCGGGGGGGCCCGATGGAGTTCTTC. Residues: CASSYLRGGPMEFF.

The chain recombines TRBV19 with TRBJ2-1; D is perhaps TRBD2 (6 bases). CDR3 length: 15 amino acids. Trimming pared 4 bases from V and 1 base from J, leaving 11 bases between. Looked up from germline, CDR1 is LNHDA and CDR2 is SQIVND (reference sequence). CDR3 residues: CASSRPRGSYNEQFF. The DNA for the CDR3 is TGTGCCAGTAGTAGGCCCCGGGGGTCCTACAATGAGCAGTTCTTC.